Shown below are 21 T cell receptor beta chains from a single sample sequenced in a study of blood T cell repertoires in COVID-19. Profiled with immunoSEQ multiplex PCR; TCRdb holds only in-frame clones, not every one. This table holds a few hundred thousand clones, around 83% found once. The sequenced material came from peripheral blood. All receptors derive from a man aged 18 to 29 with active or convalescent COVID-19.

This clone was picked up many times. The chain carries TRBV11-2 and TRBJ2-7; the match to TRBD2 covers 10 bases. The CDR3 spans 14 residues. The germline V gene encodes CDR1 SGHAT and CDR2 FQNNGV. Trimming took 7 bases from V and 6 from J; bases not matched to a gene: 9. CDR3 loop: CASTIAGGGGEQYF. CDR3 bases: TGTGCCAGCACCATAGCGGGAGGAGGTGGCGAGCAGTACTTC.

V gene TRBV4-3 combines with J gene TRBJ1-1; possible D gene TRBD1, 5 bases. The V and J ends lost 0 bases and 3 bases respectively, with 14 bases between them. Germline V CDR1 and CDR2: LGHNA, YSLEER. The CDR3 loop spans 16 amino acids. As DNA, the CDR3 is TGCGCCAGCAGCCAAGATACTACGGGAGGGGACACTGAAGCTTTCTTT. Translated: CASSQDTTGGDTEAFF.

The chain combines TRBV2 with TRBJ1-1; 7 positions agree with TRBD1. This CDR3 is 16 amino acids long. With V trimmed by 6 bases and J by 0 bases, 10 bases remained unmatched. Per germline, CDR1 SNHLY and CDR2 FYNNEI. This CDR3 is CASSPTGVGMNTEAFF. CDR3 sequence (DNA): TGTGCCAGCAGCCCAACAGGGGTCGGCATGAACACTGAAGCTTTCTTT.

This chain connects TRBV7-2 to TRBJ1-2, with TRBD1 matching 7 bases. The CDR3 is made up of 13 amino acids. Germline CDR1 is SGHTA and CDR2 is FQGNSA. J was trimmed by 4 bases and V by 1 base; bases with no gene match: 0. CDR3 region: CASSLGDSYGYTF. The CDR3 DNA reads TGTGCCAGCAGCTTAGGGGACAGCTATGGCTACACCTTC.

The chain employs TRBV10-3 and TRBJ2-1; 8 bases map to TRBD2. Germline CDR1 and CDR2: ENHRY and SYGVKD. V lost 0 bases and J lost 4; bases outside the gene matches: 5. The CDR3 sequence is 16 residues long. CDR3 sequence reads: CAISESASGGYNEQFF. CDR3 DNA sequence: TGTGCCATCAGTGAGTCTGCAAGCGGGGGATACAATGAGCAGTTCTTC.

This chain uses TRBV7-2 with TRBJ1-2, with D perhaps TRBD1 (6 bases). Trimming stripped 2 bases from V and 2 bases from J, with 9 bases between. This CDR3 comprises 14 residues. CDR1 is SGHTA and CDR2 is FQGNSA in the germline V gene. The CDR3 region has the DNA TGTGCCAGCAGCTTACTGGACAGAAACTATGGCTACACCTTC. Its protein is CASSLLDRNYGYTF.

This clone has at least ten counts. This rearrangement joins TRBV29-1 to TRBJ2-3; D is undetermined. Germline V gene data show CDR1 as SQVTM and CDR2 as ANQGSEA. Trimming took off 6 bases at V and 5 bases at J, with 9 bases between the two ends. There are 11 residues in the CDR3. CDR3 coding DNA: TGCAGCGTAGCTGACTTAGATACGCAGTATTTT. Protein: CSVADLDTQYF.

V usage is TRBV6-6 and J usage is TRBJ1-2; D is uncertain. V was cut by 9 bases and J by 2 bases, with 10 bases left in between. This CDR3 has 12 amino acids. Looked up from germline, CDR1 is MNHNY and CDR2 is SVGAGI (reference sequence). CDR3 nucleotide sequence: TGTGCCAGTTCAGGTTCCAACTATGGCTACACCTTC. This gives the protein CASSGSNYGYTF.

This chain joins TRBV6-5 and TRBJ1-1; D not certain. The CDR3 runs to 12 residues. Germline assignment: CDR1 MNHEY and CDR2 SVGAGI. V was pared by 4 bases and J by 6 bases, with 9 bases between. The CDR3 sequence: CASSSTTSEAFF. CDR3 nucleotides: TGTGCCAGCAGTTCGACTACCTCTGAAGCTTTCTTT.

CDR3 protein: CACHESGRENTGELFF. CDR3 nucleotide sequence: TGTGCCTGTCATGAGAGCGGGAGGGAGAACACCGGGGAGCTGTTTTTT. This chain uses TRBV30 with TRBJ2-2; 10 bases are a match to TRBD2. The ends lost 6 bases at V and 1 base at J; junction bases unmatched: 8. The CDR3 covers 16 residues. Per the germline V gene, CDR1 is GTSNPN and CDR2 is SVGIG (reference sequence).

This clone was seen more than once but under ten times. The V and J genes are TRBV11-3 and TRBJ2-6; 8 bases map to TRBD1. Trimming at V came to 5 bases and at J to 1 base, leaving 7 bases not matched to a gene. CDR1 is SGHNT, CDR2 YENEEA, per germline. This CDR3 is 17 amino acids long. As DNA, the CDR3 is TGTGCCAGCAGCCCCCGACAGGGGCGGTCTGGGGCCAACGTCCTGACTTTC. Encoded protein: CASSPRQGRSGANVLTF.

V usage is TRBV30 and J usage is TRBJ1-3; D is undetermined. Germline values: CDR1 GTSNPN, CDR2 SVGIG (reference sequence). The length of the CDR3 is 17 residues. The ends were cut back, 0 bases at V and 0 bases at J, with 15 bases in the middle. The CDR3 sequence is CAWSVTRDGLSGNTIYF. The CDR3 nucleotides are TGTGCCTGGAGTGTTACACGTGATGGGCTCTCTGGAAACACCATATATTTT.

The genes are TRBV6-5 and TRBJ1-2, with a possible D match to TRBD1 (6 bases). V was cut by 6 bases and J by 6 bases, with 8 bases left in between. The CDR3 loop spans 11 amino acids. CDR1 is MNHEY and CDR2 is SVGAGI in the germline V gene. The DNA of the CDR3 is TGTGCCAGCAGGGACAGTCATGGCTACACCTTC. Its protein is CASRDSHGYTF.

This clone was picked up one time. This chain uses TRBV12-3 or TRBV12-4 with TRBJ1-1; D unclear. The V end was cut by 5 bases, the J end by 8 bases, with 9 bases between. The CDR3 runs to 11 residues. As DNA, the CDR3 is TGTGCCAGCAGTCCCTTTGTGGAAGCTTTCTTT. Translated: CASSPFVEAFF.

The chain joins TRBV29-1 to TRBJ2-7, with 9 bases fitting TRBD2. The CDR3 consists of 12 residues. Germline V gives CDR1 SQVTM, CDR2 ANQGSEA. V trimming: 6 bases; J trimming: 3 bases; junction bases outside the gene matches: 3. Here the CDR3 DNA reads TGCAGCGTGTGGACTAGCGACTACGAGCAGTACTTC. Its translation: CSVWTSDYEQYF.

The genes are TRBV28 and TRBJ1-4; no firm D call. V was trimmed by 6 bases and J by 2 bases, leaving 10 bases between them. The CDR3 has 14 amino acids. The germline V gene encodes CDR1 MDHEN and CDR2 SYDVKM. Written as DNA, the CDR3 is TGTGCCAGCAGCCCACCCCAGACTAATGAAAAACTGTTTTTT. It codes for CASSPPQTNEKLFF.

V and J are TRBV14 and TRBJ2-3, with D uncertain. This CDR3 spans 15 amino acids. Germline V CDR1 and CDR2: SGHDN, FVKESK. V was shortened by 4 bases and J by 2 bases, with 13 bases between the two germline ends. The CDR3 is CASSPPGGYTDTQYF. The DNA for the CDR3 is TGTGCCAGCAGCCCACCTGGCGGATACACAGATACGCAGTATTTT.

This clone was recorded only once. V is TRBV6-5 and J is TRBJ2-2; tentative D call: TRBD1 (6 bases). V was trimmed by 7 bases and J by 5 bases, leaving 8 bases between them. Germline loops: CDR1 MNHEY, CDR2 SVGAGI. The CDR3 consists of 12 residues. The DNA for the CDR3 is TGTGCCAGCACCACAGGGACCGGGGAGCTGTTTTTT. Translated: CASTTGTGELFF.

In its sample, this clone was seen once. The chain recombines TRBV4-1 with TRBJ2-3; TRBD1 agrees at 9 bases. Germline assignment: CDR1 MGHRA and CDR2 YSYEKL. The CDR3 spans 17 residues. The J segment lost 6 bases and the V segment lost 4 bases, leaving 14 bases of the junction unmatched. The CDR3: CASSRKRTGVTVDTQYF. In nucleotides, the CDR3 is TGCGCCAGCAGCCGTAAGCGGACAGGGGTCACAGTGGATACGCAGTATTTT.

The chain recombines TRBV5-5 with TRBJ2-7; 8 bases line up with TRBD1. Unmatched junction bases numbered 4, after V lost 0 bases and J lost 2 bases. Looked up from germline, CDR1 is SGHKS and CDR2 is YYEKEE (reference sequence). This CDR3 has 15 amino acids. For the CDR3, the DNA is TGTGCCAGCAGCTTGGGAGTGACAGGGGCCTACGAGCAGTACTTC. Its protein product is CASSLGVTGAYEQYF.

The chain carries TRBV3-1 (or the pseudogene TRBV3-2) and TRBJ2-2; 8 bases are shared with TRBD1. There are 15 residues in the CDR3. J lost 4 bases, V lost 4 bases, and 5 bases had no gene match. CDR1 is LGHDT and CDR2 is YNNKEL in the germline V gene (reference sequence). In DNA, the CDR3 is TGTGCCAGCAGCCTCAGGGGGCGCGGCACCGGGGAGCTGTTTTTT. It codes for CASSLRGRGTGELFF.